This entry concerns a single T cell receptor (beta chain). Sequencing was performed with immunoSEQ multiplex PCR; in TCRdb, only in-frame clones are kept and a portion is missing. This sample has about 430,000 clones, with about 88% found just once. The length of the CDR3 is 14 residues. CDR1 and CDR2 from the germline V gene are DFQATT and SNEGSKA (reference sequence). With 3 bases removed from V and 3 bases from J, the gap between germline ends came to 13 bases. This specimen belongs to a study of blood T cell repertoires in COVID-19. The rearrangement uses TRBV20-1 and TRBJ2-3; D not resolved. This receptor was taken from a woman in her late teens or twenties who had been exposed to COVID-19. Specimen: PBMCs or T cells enriched from blood (not recorded which). In DNA, the CDR3 is TGCAGTGCTAGTTGGAGATTCCCTACAGATACGCAGTATTTT. Encoded protein: CSASWRFPTDTQYF.